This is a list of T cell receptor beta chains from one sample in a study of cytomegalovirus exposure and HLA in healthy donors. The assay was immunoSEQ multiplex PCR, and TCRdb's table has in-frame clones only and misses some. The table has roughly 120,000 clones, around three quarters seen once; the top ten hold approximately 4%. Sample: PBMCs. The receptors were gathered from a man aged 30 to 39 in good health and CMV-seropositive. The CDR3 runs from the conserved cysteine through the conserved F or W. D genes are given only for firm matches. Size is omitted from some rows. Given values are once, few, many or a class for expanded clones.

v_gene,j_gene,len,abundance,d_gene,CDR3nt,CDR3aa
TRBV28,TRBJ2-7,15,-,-,TGTGCCAGCAGTTTAATCACAGGGTTTGTTGACGAGCAGTACTTC,CASSLITGFVDEQYF
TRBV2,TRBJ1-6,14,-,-,TGTGCCAGCAGACCGGAGGTCCTGAATTCACCCCTCCACTTT,CASRPEVLNSPLHF
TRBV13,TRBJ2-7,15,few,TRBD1,TGTGCCAGCAGCCTGTGGGACAGCCGCTCCTACGAGCAGTACTTC,CASSLWDSRSYEQYF
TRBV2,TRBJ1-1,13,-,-,TGTGCCAGCAGTGCAGGGCCGAACACTGAAGCTTTCTTT,CASSAGPNTEAFF
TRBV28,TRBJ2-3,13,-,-,TGTGCCAGCAGTTTACAGGGCACAGATACGCAGTATTTT,CASSLQGTDTQYF
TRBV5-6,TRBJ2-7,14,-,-,TGTGCCAGCAGCTCCACTGGGGGCAACTACGAGCAGTACTTC,CASSSTGGNYEQYF
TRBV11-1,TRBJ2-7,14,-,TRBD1,TGTGCCAGCAGCTTGGACAGGGAGTACTACGAGCAGTACTTC,CASSLDREYYEQYF
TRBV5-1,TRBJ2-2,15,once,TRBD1,TGCGCCAGCAGCTTGGGGGACAGGGAAACCGGGGAGCTGTTTTTT,CASSLGDRETGELFF
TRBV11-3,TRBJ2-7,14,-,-,TGTGCCAGCAGCTGGTTGGACAGTTCCTACGAGCAGTACTTC,CASSWLDSSYEQYF
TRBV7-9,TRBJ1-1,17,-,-,TGTGCCAGCAGCTTGGGCCTCGGCCACACCTCGAACACTGAAGCTTTCTTT,CASSLGLGHTSNTEAFF
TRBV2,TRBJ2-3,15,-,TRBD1,TGTGCCAGCAGTGGGCTGGGGACAGGTGGTCATACGCAGTATTTT,CASSGLGTGGHTQYF
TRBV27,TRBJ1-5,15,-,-,TGTGCCAGCAGTTTATCTGCAGGGGCTAATCAGCCCCAGCATTTT,CASSLSAGANQPQHF
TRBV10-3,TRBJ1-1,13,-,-,TGTGCCATCAGTGGGGCAGGGCGGACTGAAGCTTTCTTT,CAISGAGRTEAFF
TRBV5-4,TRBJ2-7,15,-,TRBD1,TGTGCCAGCAGCTCGAGACGGGACAGGGCCTACGAGCAGTACTTC,CASSSRRDRAYEQYF
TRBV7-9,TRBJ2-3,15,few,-,TGTGCCAGCAGCTTAGGGGCTGGGGAGGCAGATACGCAGTATTTT,CASSLGAGEADTQYF
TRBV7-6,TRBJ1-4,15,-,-,TGTGCCAGCAGCTTAGCACCGGAGGCTAATGAAAAACTGTTTTTT,CASSLAPEANEKLFF
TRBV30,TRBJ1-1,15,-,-,TGTGCCTGGAGTGTATCCCTCGCAACTAACACTGAAGCTTTCTTT,CAWSVSLATNTEAFF
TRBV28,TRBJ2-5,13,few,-,TGTGCCAGCAGTCTACTCTTGCGGAGGGTTCGGTACTTC,CASSLLLRRVRYF
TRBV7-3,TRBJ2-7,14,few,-,TGTGCCAGCAGCTTAACCCGGACAGTCTACGAGCAGTACTTC,CASSLTRTVYEQYF
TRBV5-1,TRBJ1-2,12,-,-,TGCGCCAGCAGGAACGGGGACTATGGCTACACCTTC,CASRNGDYGYTF
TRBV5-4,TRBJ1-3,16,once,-,TGTGCCAGCAGCAGCTGGACAGACAGCTCTGGAAACACCATATATTTT,CASSSWTDSSGNTIYF
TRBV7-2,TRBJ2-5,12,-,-,TGTGCCAGCAGCCCCTCCCAAGAGACCCAGTACTTC,CASSPSQETQYF
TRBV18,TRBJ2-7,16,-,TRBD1,TGTGCCAGCTCACCACTTGGACAGGGGGCTTTCTACGAGCAGTACTTC,CASSPLGQGAFYEQYF
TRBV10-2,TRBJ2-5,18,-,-,TGCGCCAGCAGGGGTAGCGACCGGGGGTTTGGCTCGCCAGAGACCCAGTACTTC,CASRGSDRGFGSPETQYF
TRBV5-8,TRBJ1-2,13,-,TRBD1,TGTGCCAGCAGTCCCGGGACAGCCTATGGCTACACCTTC,CASSPGTAYGYTF
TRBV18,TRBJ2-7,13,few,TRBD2,TGTGCCAGCTCACCGGGCGGGGGCTACGAGCAGTACTTC,CASSPGGGYEQYF
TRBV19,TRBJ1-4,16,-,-,TGTGCCAGTAGTATAGATCCTGGGGCTCTTCGGGAAAAACTGTTTTTT,CASSIDPGALREKLFF
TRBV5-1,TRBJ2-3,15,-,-,TGCGCCAGCAGCTTGGGGGCGTACTCCACAGATACGCAGTATTTT,CASSLGAYSTDTQYF
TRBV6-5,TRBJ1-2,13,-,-,TGTGCCAGCAGTTACTCCGGGAGCTATGGCTACACCTTC,CASSYSGSYGYTF
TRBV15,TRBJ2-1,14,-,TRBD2,TGTGCCACCAGCAGAGTAGCGGGACGGAGTGAGCAGTTCTTC,CATSRVAGRSEQFF
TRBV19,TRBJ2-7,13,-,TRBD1,TGTGCCAGTAGTATCGGACAGGCCTACGAGCAGTACTTC,CASSIGQAYEQYF
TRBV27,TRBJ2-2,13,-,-,TGTGCCAGCAGTTTCAGGGGCACCGGGGAGCTGTTTTTT,CASSFRGTGELFF
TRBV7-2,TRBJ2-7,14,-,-,TGTGCCAGCAGCTTAGAGCCAGGTTCCGGCGAGCAGTACTTC,CASSLEPGSGEQYF
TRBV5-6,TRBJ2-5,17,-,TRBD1,TGTGCCAGCAGCTTGGAAGACAGGGGGCGTGGTGGTGAGACCCAGTACTTC,CASSLEDRGRGGETQYF
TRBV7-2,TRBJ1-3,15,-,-,TGTGCCAGCAGCTTAGTGACAGGACAAGGAAACACCATATATTTT,CASSLVTGQGNTIYF
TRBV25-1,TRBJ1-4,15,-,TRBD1,TGTGCCAGCAGTGAATATGGGACAGACGGTGAAAAACTGTTTTTT,CASSEYGTDGEKLFF
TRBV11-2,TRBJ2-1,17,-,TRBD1,TGTGCCAGCAGCTCGATTGCCCGGGACAGGGGCCGTAGGGAGCAGTTCTTC,CASSSIARDRGRREQFF
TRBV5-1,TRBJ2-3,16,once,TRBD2,TGCGCCAGCAGCTCGTTAGCGGGAGGGCTCACAGATACGCAGTATTTT,CASSSLAGGLTDTQYF
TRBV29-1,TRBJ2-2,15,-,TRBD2,TGCAGCGTTGAGACTAGCGGCAGGAACACCGGGGAGCTGTTTTTT,CSVETSGRNTGELFF
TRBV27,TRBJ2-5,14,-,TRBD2,TGTGCCAGCAGTCCCGGACTAGCCGCAGAGACCCAGTACTTC,CASSPGLAAETQYF
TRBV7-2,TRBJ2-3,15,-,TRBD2,TGTGCCAGCAGCTTACTACTAGCGGAAACAGATACGCAGTATTTT,CASSLLLAETDTQYF